This entry features one T cell receptor (beta chain) sequence. The time point here: longitudinal time-point 1 (baseline). This sample is drawn from a study of neurological immune-mediated disorders. The cDNA was synthesized by 5'RACE incorporating 10-nucleotide random UMIs. A single run covered 15-18 subjects with over 180 million TCR-beta sequences. TCRdb ran MiXCR on the 5' RACE reads and lists one entry per CDR3 protein. The data hold 60,000 to 90,000 distinct CDR3 sequences, with about a tenth observed a single time. Sequenced material: PBMCs. This sequence was found in a man younger than 45 in good health.

Here the CDR3 reads CATSSDGWNTEAFF. CDR3 in DNA: TGTGCCACCAGTTCCGACGGGTGGAACACTGAAGCTTTCTTT. The V gene is TRBV15, the J gene TRBJ1-1, with D unresolved. Germline V gene sequence: CDR1 LNHNV, CDR2 YYDKDF (reference sequence). There are 14 residues in the CDR3. V lost 6 bases to trimming and J lost 1 base, with 12 bases between them.